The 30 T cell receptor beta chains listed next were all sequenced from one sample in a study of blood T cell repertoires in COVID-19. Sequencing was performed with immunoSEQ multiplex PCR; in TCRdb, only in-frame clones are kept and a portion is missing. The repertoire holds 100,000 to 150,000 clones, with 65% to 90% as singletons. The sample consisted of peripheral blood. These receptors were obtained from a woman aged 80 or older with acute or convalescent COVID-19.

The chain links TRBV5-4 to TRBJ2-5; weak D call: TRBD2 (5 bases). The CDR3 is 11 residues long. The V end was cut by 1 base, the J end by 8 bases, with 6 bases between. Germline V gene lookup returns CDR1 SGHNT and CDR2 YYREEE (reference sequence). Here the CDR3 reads CASSLRETQYF. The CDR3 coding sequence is TGTGCCAGCAGCTTGCGGGAAACCCAGTACTTC.

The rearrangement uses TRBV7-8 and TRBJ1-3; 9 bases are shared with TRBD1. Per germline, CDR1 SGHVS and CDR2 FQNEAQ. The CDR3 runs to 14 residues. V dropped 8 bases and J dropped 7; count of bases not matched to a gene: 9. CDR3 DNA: TGTGCCAGCGCCCGGGGACAGGGTGGCAACACCATATATTTT. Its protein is CASARGQGGNTIYF. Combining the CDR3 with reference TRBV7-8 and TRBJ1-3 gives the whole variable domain GAGVSQSPRYKVAKRGQDVALRCDPISGHVSLFWYQQALGQGPEFLTYFQNEAQLDKSGLPSDRFFAERPEGSVSTLKIQRTQQEDSAVYLCASARGQGGNTIYFGEGSWLTVV.

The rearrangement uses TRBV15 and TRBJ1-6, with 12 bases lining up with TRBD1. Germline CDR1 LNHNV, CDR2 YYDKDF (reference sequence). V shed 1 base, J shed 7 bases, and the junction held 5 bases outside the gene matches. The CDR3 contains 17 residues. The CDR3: CATSRGGTGGKNSPLHF. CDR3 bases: TGTGCCACCAGCAGAGGTGGGACAGGGGGCAAAAATTCACCCCTCCACTTT.

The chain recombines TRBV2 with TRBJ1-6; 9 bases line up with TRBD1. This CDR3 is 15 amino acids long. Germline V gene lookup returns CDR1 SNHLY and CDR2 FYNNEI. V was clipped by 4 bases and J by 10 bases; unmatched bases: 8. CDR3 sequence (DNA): TGTGCCAGCAGTGCGGGACAGGGAAAGGAATCACCCCTCCACTTT. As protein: CASSAGQGKESPLHF.

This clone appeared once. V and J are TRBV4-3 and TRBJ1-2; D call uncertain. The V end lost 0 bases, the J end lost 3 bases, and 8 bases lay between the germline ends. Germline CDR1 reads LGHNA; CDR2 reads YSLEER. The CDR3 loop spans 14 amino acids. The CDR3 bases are TGCGCCAGCAGCCAAGATATGGGCGACTATGGCTACACCTTC. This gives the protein CASSQDMGDYGYTF.

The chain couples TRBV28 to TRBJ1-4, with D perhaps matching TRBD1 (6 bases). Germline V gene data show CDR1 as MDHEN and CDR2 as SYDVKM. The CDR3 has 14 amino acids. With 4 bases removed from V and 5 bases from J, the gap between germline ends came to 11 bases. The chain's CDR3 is CASSWGQLNEKLFF. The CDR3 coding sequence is TGTGCCAGCAGTTGGGGGCAGTTAAATGAAAAACTGTTTTTT.

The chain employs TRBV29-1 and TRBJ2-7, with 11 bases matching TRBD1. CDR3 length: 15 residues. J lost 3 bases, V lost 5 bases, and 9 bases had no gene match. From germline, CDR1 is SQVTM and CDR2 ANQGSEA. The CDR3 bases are TGCAGCGTTTCAGCTTGGACAGGGGGCGACTACGAGCAGTACGTC. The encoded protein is CSVSAWTGGDYEQYV.

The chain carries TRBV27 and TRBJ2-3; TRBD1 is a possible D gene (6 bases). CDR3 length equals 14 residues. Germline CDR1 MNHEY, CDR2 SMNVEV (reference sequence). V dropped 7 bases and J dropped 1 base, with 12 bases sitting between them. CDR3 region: CASTLRQGTDTQYF. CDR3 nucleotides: TGTGCCAGCACCCTCCGACAGGGCACAGATACGCAGTATTTT.

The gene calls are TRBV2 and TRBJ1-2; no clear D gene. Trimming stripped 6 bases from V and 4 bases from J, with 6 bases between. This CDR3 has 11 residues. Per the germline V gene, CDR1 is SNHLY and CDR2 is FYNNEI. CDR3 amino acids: CASRLVYGYTF. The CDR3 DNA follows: TGTGCCAGCAGATTAGTCTATGGCTACACCTTC. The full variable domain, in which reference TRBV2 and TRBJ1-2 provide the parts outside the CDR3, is EPEVTQTPSHQVTQMGQEVILRCVPISNHLYFYWYRQILGQKVEFLVSFYNNEISEKSEIFDDQFSVERPDGSNFTLKIRSTKLEDSAMYFCASRLVYGYTFGSGTRLTVV.

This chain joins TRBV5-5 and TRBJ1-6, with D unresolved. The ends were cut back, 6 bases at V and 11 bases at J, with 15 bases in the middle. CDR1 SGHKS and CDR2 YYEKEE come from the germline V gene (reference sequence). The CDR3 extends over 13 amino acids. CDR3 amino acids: CASTPPGSAPLHF. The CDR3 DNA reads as TGTGCCAGCACCCCCCCGGGATCGGCACCCCTCCACTTT.

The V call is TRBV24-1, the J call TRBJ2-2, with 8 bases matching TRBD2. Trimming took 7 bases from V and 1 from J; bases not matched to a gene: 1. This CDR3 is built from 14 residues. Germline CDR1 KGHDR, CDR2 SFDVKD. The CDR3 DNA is TGTGCCACCAGCGGGGGGGTGAACACCGGGGAGCTGTTTTTT. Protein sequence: CATSGGVNTGELFF.

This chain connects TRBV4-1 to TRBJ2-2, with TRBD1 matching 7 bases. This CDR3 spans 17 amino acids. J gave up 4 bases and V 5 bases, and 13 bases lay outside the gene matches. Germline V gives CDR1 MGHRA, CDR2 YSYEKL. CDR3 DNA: TGCGCCAGCAGCACTAACCCCCGGACAGGATCCACCGGGGAGCTGTTTTTT. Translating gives CASSTNPRTGSTGELFF.

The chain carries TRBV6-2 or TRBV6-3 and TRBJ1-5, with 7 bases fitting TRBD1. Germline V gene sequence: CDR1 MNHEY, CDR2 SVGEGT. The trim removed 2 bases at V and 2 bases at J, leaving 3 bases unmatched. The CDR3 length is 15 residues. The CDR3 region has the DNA TGTGCCAGCAGTTACGCAGGGGGGCGCAATCAGCCCCAGCATTTT. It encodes CASSYAGGRNQPQHF.

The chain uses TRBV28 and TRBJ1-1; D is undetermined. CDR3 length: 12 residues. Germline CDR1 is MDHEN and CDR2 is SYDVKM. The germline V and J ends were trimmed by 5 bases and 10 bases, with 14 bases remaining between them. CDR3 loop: CASSIPGRGAFF. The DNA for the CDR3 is TGTGCCAGCAGTATACCGGGTCGCGGAGCTTTCTTT.

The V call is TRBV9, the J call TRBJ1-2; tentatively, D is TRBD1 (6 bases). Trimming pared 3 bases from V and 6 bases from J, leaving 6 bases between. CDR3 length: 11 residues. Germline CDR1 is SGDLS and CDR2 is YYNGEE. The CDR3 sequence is CASSAGDGYTF. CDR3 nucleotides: TGTGCCAGCAGCGCAGGGGATGGCTACACCTTC.

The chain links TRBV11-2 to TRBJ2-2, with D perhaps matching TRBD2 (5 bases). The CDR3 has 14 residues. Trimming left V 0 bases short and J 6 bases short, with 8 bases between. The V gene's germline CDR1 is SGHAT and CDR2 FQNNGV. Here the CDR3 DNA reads TGTGCCAGCAGCTTAGAAGTAGCGCCCGGGGAGCTGTTTTTT. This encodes CASSLEVAPGELFF.

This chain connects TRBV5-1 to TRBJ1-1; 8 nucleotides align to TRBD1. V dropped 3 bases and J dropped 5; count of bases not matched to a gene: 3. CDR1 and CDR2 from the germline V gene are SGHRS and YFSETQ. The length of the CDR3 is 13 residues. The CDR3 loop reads CASSYTGGTEAFF. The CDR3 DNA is TGCGCCAGCAGCTATACAGGGGGTACTGAAGCTTTCTTT.

This CDR3 reads CASNGGGQNEQFF. The CDR3 DNA reads TGCGCCAGCAATGGCGGGGGGCAGAATGAGCAGTTCTTC. The chain combines TRBV5-1 with TRBJ2-1, with 8 nucleotides matching TRBD2. The CDR3 covers 13 residues. From germline, CDR1 is SGHRS and CDR2 YFSETQ. V gave up 6 bases and J gave up 7 bases; unmatched junction bases: 6.

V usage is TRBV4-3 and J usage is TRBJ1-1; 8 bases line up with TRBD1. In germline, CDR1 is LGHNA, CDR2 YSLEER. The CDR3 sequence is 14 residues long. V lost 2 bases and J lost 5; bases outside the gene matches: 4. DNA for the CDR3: TGCGCCAGCAGCCAATCCAGGGGGCGGACTGAAGCTTTCTTT. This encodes CASSQSRGRTEAFF.

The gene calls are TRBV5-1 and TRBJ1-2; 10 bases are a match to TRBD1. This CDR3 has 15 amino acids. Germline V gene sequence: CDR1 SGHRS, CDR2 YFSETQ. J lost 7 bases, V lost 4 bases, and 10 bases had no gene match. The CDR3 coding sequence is TGCGCCAGCAGCGGCCCGACAGGGGGCTCTTCTGGCTACACCTTC. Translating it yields CASSGPTGGSSGYTF.

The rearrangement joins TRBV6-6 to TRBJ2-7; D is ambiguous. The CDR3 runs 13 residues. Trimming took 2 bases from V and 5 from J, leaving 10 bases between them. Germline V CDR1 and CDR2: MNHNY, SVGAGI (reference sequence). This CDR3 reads CASSYNAPDEQYV. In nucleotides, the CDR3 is TGTGCCAGCAGTTACAATGCGCCTGACGAGCAGTACGTC.

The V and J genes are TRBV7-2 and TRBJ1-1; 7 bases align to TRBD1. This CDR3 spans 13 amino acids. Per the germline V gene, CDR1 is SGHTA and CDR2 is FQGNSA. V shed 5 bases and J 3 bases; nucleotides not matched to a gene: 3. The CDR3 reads CASSTQGDTEAFF. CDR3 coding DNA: TGTGCCAGCAGCACCCAGGGGGACACTGAAGCTTTCTTT.

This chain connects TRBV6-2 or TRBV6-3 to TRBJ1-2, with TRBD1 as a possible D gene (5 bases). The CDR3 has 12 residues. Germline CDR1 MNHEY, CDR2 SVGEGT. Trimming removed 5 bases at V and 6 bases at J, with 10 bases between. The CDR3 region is CASSRTNNGYTF. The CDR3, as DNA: TGTGCCAGCAGTAGGACAAATAATGGCTACACCTTC.

DNA of the CDR3: TGTGCCAGCAGCCCTTCGGACAGGGGGTATGGCTACACCTTC. Its protein is CASSPSDRGYGYTF. V usage is TRBV5-6 and J usage is TRBJ1-2; 10 nucleotides match TRBD1. CDR1 is SGHDT, CDR2 YYEEEE, per germline. V lost 4 bases and J lost 5; bases outside the gene matches: 5. This CDR3 comprises 14 residues.

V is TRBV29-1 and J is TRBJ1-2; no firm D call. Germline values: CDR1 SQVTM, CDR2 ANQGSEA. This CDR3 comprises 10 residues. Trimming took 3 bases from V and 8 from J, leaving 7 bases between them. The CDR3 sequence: CSVDIEGYTF. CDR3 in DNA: TGCAGCGTTGATATTGAGGGCTACACCTTC. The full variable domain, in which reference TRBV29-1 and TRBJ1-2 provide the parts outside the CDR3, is SAVISQKPSRDICQRGTSLTIQCQVDSQVTMMFWYRQQPGQSLTLIATANQGSEATYESGFVIDKFPISRPNLTFSTLTVSNMSPEDSSIYLCSVDIEGYTFGSGTRLTVV.

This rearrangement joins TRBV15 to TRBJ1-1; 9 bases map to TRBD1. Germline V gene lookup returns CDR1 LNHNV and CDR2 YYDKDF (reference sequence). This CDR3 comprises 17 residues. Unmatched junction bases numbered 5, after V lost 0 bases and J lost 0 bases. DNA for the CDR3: TGTGCCACCAGCAGAGACATAGGGACAGGGATGAACACTGAAGCTTTCTTT. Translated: CATSRDIGTGMNTEAFF.

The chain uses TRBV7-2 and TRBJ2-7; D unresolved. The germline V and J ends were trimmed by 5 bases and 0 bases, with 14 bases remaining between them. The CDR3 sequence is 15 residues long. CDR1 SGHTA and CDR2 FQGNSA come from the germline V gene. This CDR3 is CASSKMQASSYEQYF. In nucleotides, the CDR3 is TGTGCCAGCAGCAAGATGCAGGCCTCCTCCTACGAGCAGTACTTC. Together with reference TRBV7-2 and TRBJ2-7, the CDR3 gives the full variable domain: GAGVSQSPSNKVTEKGKDVELRCDPISGHTALYWYRQSLGQGLEFLIYFQGNSAPDKSGLPSDRFSAERTGGSVSTLTIQRTQQEDSAVYLCASSKMQASSYEQYFGPGTRLTVT.

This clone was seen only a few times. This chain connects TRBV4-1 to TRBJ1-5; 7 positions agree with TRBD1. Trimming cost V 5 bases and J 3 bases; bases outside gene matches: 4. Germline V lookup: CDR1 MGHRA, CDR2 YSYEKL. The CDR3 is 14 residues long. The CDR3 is CASSAQGLNQPQHF. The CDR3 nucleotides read TGCGCCAGCAGCGCACAGGGGCTCAATCAGCCCCAGCATTTT.

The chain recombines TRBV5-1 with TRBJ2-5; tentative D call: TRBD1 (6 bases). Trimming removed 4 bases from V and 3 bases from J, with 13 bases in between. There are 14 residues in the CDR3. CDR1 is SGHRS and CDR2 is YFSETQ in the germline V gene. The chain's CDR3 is CASSMADRKETQYF. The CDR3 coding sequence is TGCGCCAGCAGCATGGCCGACAGGAAAGAGACCCAGTACTTC.

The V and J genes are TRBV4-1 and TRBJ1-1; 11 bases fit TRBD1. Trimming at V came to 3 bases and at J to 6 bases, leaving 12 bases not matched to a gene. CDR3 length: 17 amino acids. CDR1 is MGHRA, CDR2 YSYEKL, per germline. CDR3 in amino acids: CASSHSWDRGKSPEAFF. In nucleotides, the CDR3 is TGCGCCAGCAGCCACTCCTGGGACAGGGGGAAGTCGCCTGAAGCTTTCTTT.